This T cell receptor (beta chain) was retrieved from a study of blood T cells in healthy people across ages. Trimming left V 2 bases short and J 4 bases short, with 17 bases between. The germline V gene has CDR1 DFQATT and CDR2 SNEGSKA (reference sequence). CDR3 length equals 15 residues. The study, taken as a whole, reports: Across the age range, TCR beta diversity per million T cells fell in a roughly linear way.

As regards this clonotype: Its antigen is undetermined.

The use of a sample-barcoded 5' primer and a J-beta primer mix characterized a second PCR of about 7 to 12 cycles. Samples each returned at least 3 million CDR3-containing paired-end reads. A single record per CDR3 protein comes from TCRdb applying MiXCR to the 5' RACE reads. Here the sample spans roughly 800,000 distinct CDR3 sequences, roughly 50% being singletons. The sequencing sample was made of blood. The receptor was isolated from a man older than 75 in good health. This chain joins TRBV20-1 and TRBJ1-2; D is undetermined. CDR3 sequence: CSARCPPSEVYGYTF. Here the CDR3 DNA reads TGCAGTGCTAGATGTCCCCCATCAGAAGTCTATGGCTACACCTTC.